This note documents a single T cell receptor beta chain sequence. Its antigen is unknown. V lost 2 bases, J lost 0 bases, and 13 bases stayed unmatched. CDR3 length: 19 residues. Germline values: CDR1 MDHEN, CDR2 SYDVKM. The data derive from a study of cytomegalovirus exposure and HLA in healthy donors. Regarding the study as a whole: Available immune exposure information was restricted to CMV serostatus only.

The PCR was carried out with 60 Vbeta primers and 13 Jbeta primers. Repertoires were generated with immunoSEQ multiplex PCR, while TCRdb's copy carries only in-frame clones and drops some. The sample carries approximately 120,000 clones, roughly four fifths recorded once. This TCR was sampled from a woman between 45 and 65 years old in good health and CMV-seropositive. The chain recombines TRBV28 with TRBJ1-1; 9 positions match TRBD1. The sample was PBMCs. The CDR3, as DNA: TGTGCCAGCAGTTTAAGGGGCAGTTTGCGACAGGGGGTGAACACTGAAGCTTTCTTT. Amino acid sequence: CASSLRGSLRQGVNTEAFF.